Listed below are T cell receptor beta chains from one sample, sequenced in a study of human T cells and chemical hapten exposure. TCRdb redid the calling of the RACE reads with MiXCR, one entry per CDR3 protein. Of 85,000 to 95,000 distinct CDR3 sequences in the sample, just under 9% were seen once. What was sequenced was whole blood. The receptors shown here come from a female donor in good health. Some clones in this sample may be carry-over from other donors' samples. CDR3s include the opening cysteine and the closing phenylalanine or tryptophan. The D gene is left open where the match is weak. Clone size is shown for a subset of rows, as once, few, many or a class of expanded clone.

TRBJ2-7	many	TRBD1	TRBV20-1	TGCAGTGCAACTAAAGGACAGGAACTATCCTACGAGCAGTACTTC	CSATKGQELSYEQYF
TRBJ1-4	few	TRBD1	TRBV25-1	TGTGCCAGCAGTGAACAGGCGGGGACAGGGGAAACAACTAATGAAAAACTGTTTTTT	CASSEQAGTGETTNEKLFF
TRBJ1-5	many	TRBD1	TRBV6-1	TGTGCCAGCACTAGACAGGGGAGTCAGCCCCAGCATTTT	CASTRQGSQPQHF
TRBJ2-3	-	-	TRBV9	TGTGCCAGCAGCGTAGAGGGAGATACGCAGTATTTT	CASSVEGDTQYF
TRBJ1-4	many	-	TRBV27	TGTGCCAGCAGTTCGGCGGTGGGGGATGAAAAACTGTTTTTT	CASSSAVGDEKLFF
TRBJ2-5	many	-	TRBV29-1	TGCAGCGTTTACAGGACGGATCAAGAGACCCAGTACTTC	CSVYRTDQETQYF
TRBJ1-2	-	TRBD1	TRBV29-1	TGCAGCGTACAGACAGGGGGCACCTATGGCTACACCTTC	CSVQTGGTYGYTF
TRBJ2-5	-	TRBD1	TRBV24-1	TGTGCCACCAGTGACTTCCGGGACAGGGGAGGCGAGACCCAGTACTTC	CATSDFRDRGGETQYF
TRBJ1-5	many	-	TRBV20-1	TGCAGTGCTAAGAATCCCGGGACCGTAAGCAATCAGCCCCAGCATTTT	CSAKNPGTVSNQPQHF
TRBJ1-5	many	-	TRBV6-1	TGTGCCAGCAGTTCCGGGGGATGGGGGTCGGGTCAGCCCCAGCATTTT	CASSSGGWGSGQPQHF
TRBJ2-3	few	-	TRBV5-1	TGCGCCAGCAGGAAGCTTAGCACAGATACGCAGTATTTT	CASRKLSTDTQYF
TRBJ2-7	-	-	TRBV20-1	TGCAGTGCTGCCCGGGACTCCGTCTCCGAGCAGTACTTC	CSAARDSVSEQYF
TRBJ1-5	many	TRBD1	TRBV12-3/TRBV12-4	TGTGCCAGTGGTCTCAGGGGGAATCAGCCCCAGCATTTT	CASGLRGNQPQHF
TRBJ2-1	many	TRBD2	TRBV7-9	TGTGCCAGCACCTTAGCGGGAGAGGACCCCAATGAGCAGTTCTTC	CASTLAGEDPNEQFF
TRBJ1-3	few	-	TRBV28	TGTGCCAGCAGACCTACGCGACAATCTGGAAACACCATATATTTT	CASRPTRQSGNTIYF
TRBJ2-7	-	-	TRBV2	TGTGCCAGCAGTGATTCCAGCTCCTACGAGCAGTACTTC	CASSDSSSYEQYF
TRBJ2-1	-	TRBD2	TRBV28	TGTGCCAGCAGTTCTTATAGGGCGGGAGTCAATGAGCAGTTCTTC	CASSSYRAGVNEQFF
TRBJ2-3	many	TRBD1	TRBV28	TGTGCCAGCAAAGGACAGGGCGAGGCAGATACGCAGTATTTT	CASKGQGEADTQYF
TRBJ2-1	few	-	TRBV30	TGTGCCTACCAGCCCCGGACGAGCTCCTACAATGAGCAGTTCTTC	CAYQPRTSSYNEQFF
TRBJ2-3	many	-	TRBV2	TGTGCCAGCAGTGAAACAGCGCCCTTTGGCACAGATACGCAGTATTTT	CASSETAPFGTDTQYF
TRBJ2-1	many	TRBD2	TRBV6-2/TRBV6-3	TGTGCCAGCAGTCGGGCCCAATACGGGACTAGCGGTAAGCAGTTCTTC	CASSRAQYGTSGKQFF
TRBJ1-5	-	-	TRBV25-1	TGTGCCACTGCGGGGGAAAAGGGCAATCAGCCCCAGCATTTT	CATAGEKGNQPQHF
TRBJ1-4	few	-	TRBV5-1	TGCGCCAGCAGCTTACAGTTTAATGAAAAACTGTTTTTT	CASSLQFNEKLFF
TRBJ2-1	-	-	TRBV12-3/TRBV12-4	TGTGCCAGCAGCCGGGGTGATGAGCAGTTCTTC	CASSRGDEQFF
TRBJ2-2	few	TRBD1	TRBV25-1	TGTGCCAGCAGTGAATACCAACCCCGGGACAGGTCCCTCACCGGGGAGCTGTTTTTT	CASSEYQPRDRSLTGELFF
TRBJ2-7	many	-	TRBV13	TGTGCCAGCAGCTTAGGCGTCCCAGGCCCCTTCTCCTACGAGCAGTACTTC	CASSLGVPGPFSYEQYF
TRBJ1-1	-	-	TRBV10-3	TGTGCCATCAGTGATGGCCCCGACACTGAAGCTTTCTTT	CAISDGPDTEAFF
TRBJ2-7	once	-	TRBV28	TGTGCCAGCAGTTATGGGCAGCTAGCCTACGAGCAGTACTTC	CASSYGQLAYEQYF
TRBJ2-7	few	TRBD1	TRBV28	TGTGCCAGCAGCGACGGACAGGGACAGTACTTC	CASSDGQGQYF
TRBJ2-1	many	TRBD2	TRBV5-1	TGCGCCAGCAGCTCGTCCCCTAGCGGGAGGGCCTATGAGCAGTTCTTC	CASSSSPSGRAYEQFF
TRBJ2-1	-	-	TRBV29-1	TGCAGCGTTAAGGGATTTGAGCAGTTCTTC	CSVKGFEQFF
TRBJ1-3	few	-	TRBV4-1	TGCGCCAGCAGCCAAGATGATTCGGGCTCTGGAAACACCATATATTTT	CASSQDDSGSGNTIYF
TRBJ2-1	many	-	TRBV12-3/TRBV12-4	TGTGCCAGCAGTTCCTGGGAGAGCTATGAGCAGTTCTTC	CASSSWESYEQFF
TRBJ2-7	many	-	TRBV11-2	TGTGCCAGCAGCTTAGAACAGGACCCCTTCCTCGAGCAGTACTTC	CASSLEQDPFLEQYF
TRBJ1-5	many	-	TRBV28	TGTGCCAGCAGATTACAGGGAACTGCTCCCAATCAGCCCCAGCATTTT	CASRLQGTAPNQPQHF
TRBJ2-7	many	TRBD2	TRBV2	TGTGCCAGCAGTCTAGCGGGAGTGACCTACGAGCAGTACTTC	CASSLAGVTYEQYF
TRBJ2-7	many	-	TRBV7-2	TGTGCCAGCAGCTGGGGGGCGACCTACGAGCAGTACTTC	CASSWGATYEQYF
TRBJ1-1	few	-	TRBV7-9	TGTGCCAGCAGCCCAGGACAGCCCGGGGAGTCGGCTTTCTTT	CASSPGQPGESAFF
TRBJ2-7	-	-	TRBV9	TGTGCCAGCAGCGTAGGGAGGGAGAGCTACGAGCAGTACTTC	CASSVGRESYEQYF
TRBJ1-1	few	-	TRBV5-1	TGCGCCAGCAGCTTGAGTTCCGGGACCACTGAAGCTTTCTTT	CASSLSSGTTEAFF
TRBJ1-1	many	-	TRBV6-6	TGTGCCAGCAGACCTAACAGGGAAAACACTGAAGCTTTCTTT	CASRPNRENTEAFF
TRBJ2-7	many	TRBD2	TRBV13	TGTGCCAGCAGCGCCTTGACTAGCGGGAGGGCCTTATGGGAGCAGTACTTC	CASSALTSGRALWEQYF
TRBJ1-6	few	-	TRBV5-1	TGCGCCAGCAGCTTGGCAGCAGGGACTAATTCACCCCTCCACTTT	CASSLAAGTNSPLHF
TRBJ2-3	many	-	TRBV28	TGTGCCAGCAAAATGGACGGGGTCACAGATACGCAGTATTTT	CASKMDGVTDTQYF
TRBJ2-4	many	TRBD2	TRBV15	TGTGCCACCAGCGAGGGGGGACTAGCGGGAGACATTCAGTACTTC	CATSEGGLAGDIQYF
TRBJ1-2	few	TRBD1	TRBV28	TGTGCCAGCAGCCGGACAGGGCCCGTCGGGGGCTACACCTTC	CASSRTGPVGGYTF
TRBJ2-1	-	TRBD2	TRBV14	TGTGCCAGCAGGGGACTAGGCACGGGGAATGAGCAGTTCTTC	CASRGLGTGNEQFF
TRBJ1-5	-	-	TRBV7-2	TGTGCCAGCAGCCTCACTCGAGATCAGCCCCAGCATTTT	CASSLTRDQPQHF
TRBJ1-1	-	-	TRBV5-1	TGCGCCAGCAGCGGTGGGGGAGACACTGAAGCTTTCTTT	CASSGGGDTEAFF
TRBJ2-7	-	-	TRBV28	TGTGCCAGCATCACTCCGGGGGCCGAGCAGTACTTC	CASITPGAEQYF
TRBJ2-7	many	TRBD2	TRBV7-2	TGTGCCAGCGGAACTAGCGGGAGCCAAGAGCAGTACTTC	CASGTSGSQEQYF
TRBJ1-3	few	-	TRBV28	TGTGCCAGCAGTTCCGGAAACACCATATATTTT	CASSSGNTIYF
TRBJ2-5	many	TRBD2	TRBV7-2	TGTGCCAGCATCCTCCACTCGTTTAGCGGGAGGGTACAAGAGACCCAGTACTTC	CASILHSFSGRVQETQYF
TRBJ2-5	many	-	TRBV20-1	TGCAGTGCTAGAGATCCGGGGCGGGAGACCCAGTACTTC	CSARDPGRETQYF
TRBJ2-1	many	TRBD2	TRBV27	TGTGCCAGCAGTTCGTGGACACGGGAGGGAGAGCAGTTCTTC	CASSSWTREGEQFF
TRBJ2-3	-	TRBD2	TRBV5-6	TGTGCCAGCAGCTCCACGGAGCGGGAAAGCACAGATACGCAGTATTTT	CASSSTERESTDTQYF
TRBJ2-3	few	-	TRBV28	TGTGCCAGCTTTCCCCAGCGGAGTACAGATACGCAGTATTTT	CASFPQRSTDTQYF
TRBJ2-3	-	-	TRBV14	TGTGCCAGCAGCCAACTTGGGGGAGATACGCAGTATTTT	CASSQLGGDTQYF